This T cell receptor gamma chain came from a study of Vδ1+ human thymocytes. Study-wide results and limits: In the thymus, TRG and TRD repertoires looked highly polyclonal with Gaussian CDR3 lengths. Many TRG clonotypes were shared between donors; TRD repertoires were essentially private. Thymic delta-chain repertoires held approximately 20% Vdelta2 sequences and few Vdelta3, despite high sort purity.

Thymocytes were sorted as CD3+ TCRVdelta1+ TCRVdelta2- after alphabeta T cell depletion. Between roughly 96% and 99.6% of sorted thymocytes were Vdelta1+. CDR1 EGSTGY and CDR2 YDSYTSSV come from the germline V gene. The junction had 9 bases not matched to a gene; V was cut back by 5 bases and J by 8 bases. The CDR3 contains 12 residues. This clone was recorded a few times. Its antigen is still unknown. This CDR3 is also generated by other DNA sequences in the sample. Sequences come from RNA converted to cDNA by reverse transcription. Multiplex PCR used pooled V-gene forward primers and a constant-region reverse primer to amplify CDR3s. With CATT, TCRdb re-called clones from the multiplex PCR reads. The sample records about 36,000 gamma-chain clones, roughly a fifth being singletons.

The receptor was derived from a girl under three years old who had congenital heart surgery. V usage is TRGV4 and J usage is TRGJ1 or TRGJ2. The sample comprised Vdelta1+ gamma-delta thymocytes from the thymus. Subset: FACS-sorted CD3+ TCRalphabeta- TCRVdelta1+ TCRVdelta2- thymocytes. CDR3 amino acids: CATWVLGHKKLF. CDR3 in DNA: TGTGCCACCTGGGTTCTGGGCCATAAGAAACTCTTT.